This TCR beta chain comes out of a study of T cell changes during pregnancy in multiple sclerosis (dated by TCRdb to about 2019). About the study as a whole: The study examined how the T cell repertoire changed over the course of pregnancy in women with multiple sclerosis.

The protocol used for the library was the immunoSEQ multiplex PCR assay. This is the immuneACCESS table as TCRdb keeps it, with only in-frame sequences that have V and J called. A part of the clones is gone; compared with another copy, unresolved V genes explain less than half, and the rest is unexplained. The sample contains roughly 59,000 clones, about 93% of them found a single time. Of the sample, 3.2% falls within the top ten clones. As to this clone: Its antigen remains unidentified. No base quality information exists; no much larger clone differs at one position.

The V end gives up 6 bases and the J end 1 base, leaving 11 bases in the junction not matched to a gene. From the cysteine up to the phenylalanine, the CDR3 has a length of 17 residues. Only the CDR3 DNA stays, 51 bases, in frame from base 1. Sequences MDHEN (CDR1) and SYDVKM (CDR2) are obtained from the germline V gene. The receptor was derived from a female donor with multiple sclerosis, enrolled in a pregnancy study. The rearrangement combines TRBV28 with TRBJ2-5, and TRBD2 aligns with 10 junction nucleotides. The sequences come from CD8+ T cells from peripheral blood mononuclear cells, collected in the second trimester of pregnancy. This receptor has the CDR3 CASRGASGSPLQETQYF. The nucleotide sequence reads TGTGCCAGCAGGGGGGCTAGCGGGAGCCCCCTCCAAGAGACCCAGTACTTC.